Here is one TCR beta chain with its context. This record belongs to a study of CD8 T cells in Susac syndrome. Roughly 0.45 to 1 ug RNA was reverse transcribed with random hexamers. Coverage of TCR beta CDR3 amplification by immunoSEQ multiplex PCR extended to 54 Vbeta and 13 Jbeta. TCRdb independently ran MiXCR on the immunoSEQ multiplex PCR reads; one entry per CDR3 protein. The data show some 190,000 distinct CDR3 sequences, approximately 94% seen once. Material for sequencing was CD4+ T cells from PBMCs. The origin of this receptor is a human donor with multiple sclerosis.

CDR3 in DNA: TGCAGTGCTCCGGGACAGGGTGACCGAGAGACCCAGTACTTC. Protein product: CSAPGQGDRETQYF. This sequence joins TRBV20-1 and TRBJ2-5, with 9 bases fitting TRBD1. Germline values: CDR1 DFQATT, CDR2 SNEGSKA (reference sequence). Germline trimming cut 5 bases from V and 4 bases from J; bases unmatched to any gene: 8. The CDR3 is made up of 14 amino acids.